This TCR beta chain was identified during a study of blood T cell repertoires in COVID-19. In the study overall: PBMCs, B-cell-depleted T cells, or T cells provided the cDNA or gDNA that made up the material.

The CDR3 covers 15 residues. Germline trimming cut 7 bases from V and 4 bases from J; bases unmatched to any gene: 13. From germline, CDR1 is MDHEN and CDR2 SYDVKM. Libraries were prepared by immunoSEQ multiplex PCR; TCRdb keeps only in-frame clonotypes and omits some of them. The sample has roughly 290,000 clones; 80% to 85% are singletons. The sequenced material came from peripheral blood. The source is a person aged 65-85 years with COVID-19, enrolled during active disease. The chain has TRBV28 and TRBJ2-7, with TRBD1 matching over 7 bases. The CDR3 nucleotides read TGTGCCAGCAACGCTATAGACAGGGCTTTGTACGAGCAGTACTTC. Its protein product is CASNAIDRALYEQYF.